This T cell receptor (beta chain) was recovered during a study of blood T cell repertoires in COVID-19. In germline, CDR1 is SGHKS, CDR2 YYEKEE (reference sequence). J gave up 6 bases and V 2 bases, and 18 bases lay outside the gene matches. The CDR3 runs to 19 residues. Original methodology: By means of reference gene primer amplification, nucleated cell counts were estimated. Repertoires were generated with immunoSEQ multiplex PCR, while TCRdb's copy carries only in-frame clones and drops some. The D gene and trimming were derived from the DNA, and the V and J assignments and clone size from that table. The sample has some 17,000 clones; approximately 80% are singletons.

The TCR comes from a man aged 80 or over with acute or convalescent COVID-19. Sequenced: peripheral blood. This rearrangement joins TRBV5-5 to TRBJ1-5, with 9 bases lining up with TRBD1. CDR3 in DNA: TGTGCCAGCAGCTTCTCTCCGGGACAGGGCCTGCTCGCAGGTCAGCCCCAGCATTTT. Amino acid sequence: CASSFSPGQGLLAGQPQHF. Looking up the rest from reference TRBV5-5 and TRBJ1-5 gives the full variable domain: DAGVTQSPTHLIKTRGQQVTLRCSPISGHKSVSWYQQVLGQGPQFIFQYYEKEERGRGNFPDRFSARQFPNYSSELNVNALLLGDSALYLCASSFSPGQGLLAGQPQHFGDGTRLSIL.